Listed below are T cell receptor beta chains from one sample, sequenced in a study of untreated major depressive disorder. Generated by immunoSEQ multiplex PCR, the TCRdb table keeps only in-frame clones and is missing some. This sample has about 20,000 clones; about 90% occur once, and the top ten carry 4.5% to 6.5%. Sequencing used CD4+ T cells from PBMCs. These receptors were taken from a woman in her twenties or thirties in good health. The CDR3 runs from the conserved cysteine through the conserved F or W. A D gene is named only where the DNA matches it firmly. The size entry is marked missing in some rows and otherwise reads once, few, many or a size class.

D gene: TRBD1
J gene: TRBJ1-2
clone size: once
V gene: TRBV14
CDR3 length: 14
CDR3 protein: CASSQDRGLGGYTF
CDR3 DNA: TGTGCCAGCAGCCAGGACAGGGGGCTGGGTGGCTACACCTTC

D gene: -
J gene: TRBJ1-2
clone size: -
V gene: TRBV25-1
CDR3 length: 14
CDR3 protein: CASSTTLGGSGYTF
CDR3 DNA: TGTGCCAGCAGCACCACCCTGGGGGGGAGCGGCTACACCTTC

D gene: TRBD1
J gene: TRBJ2-7
clone size: -
V gene: TRBV15
CDR3 length: 15
CDR3 protein: CATSRGTGSSYEQYF
CDR3 DNA: TGTGCCACCAGCAGGGGGACAGGTAGCTCCTACGAGCAGTACTTC

D gene: -
J gene: TRBJ1-6
clone size: -
V gene: TRBV15
CDR3 length: 15
CDR3 protein: CATSRDLGGNSPLHF
CDR3 DNA: TGTGCCACCAGCAGAGATCTTGGAGGTAATTCACCCCTCCACTTT

D gene: -
J gene: TRBJ1-6
clone size: -
V gene: TRBV10-3
CDR3 length: 14
CDR3 protein: CAISVGQNNSPLHF
CDR3 DNA: TGTGCCATCAGTGTTGGCCAGAATAATTCACCCCTCCACTTT

D gene: -
J gene: TRBJ1-2
clone size: -
V gene: TRBV4-3
CDR3 length: 15
CDR3 protein: CASSQDRVSSYGYTF
CDR3 DNA: TGCGCCAGCAGCCAAGATCGGGTCAGCTCTTATGGCTACACCTTC

D gene: -
J gene: TRBJ1-5
clone size: -
V gene: TRBV2
CDR3 length: 15
CDR3 protein: CASSEQGTFNQPQHF
CDR3 DNA: TGTGCCAGCAGTGAACAGGGGACTTTCAATCAGCCCCAGCATTTT

D gene: -
J gene: TRBJ2-7
clone size: -
V gene: TRBV7-8
CDR3 length: 14
CDR3 protein: CASSPRTETYEQYF
CDR3 DNA: TGTGCCAGCAGCCCTCGGACGGAGACCTACGAGCAGTACTTC

D gene: -
J gene: TRBJ2-1
clone size: -
V gene: TRBV2
CDR3 length: 11
CDR3 protein: CASSAERRQFF
CDR3 DNA: TGTGCCAGCAGTGCAGAAAGACGGCAGTTCTTC

D gene: -
J gene: TRBJ2-7
clone size: few
V gene: TRBV27
CDR3 length: 11
CDR3 protein: CASAIGSEQYF
CDR3 DNA: TGTGCCAGCGCTATAGGGAGCGAGCAGTACTTC

D gene: -
J gene: TRBJ1-2
clone size: -
V gene: TRBV6-5
CDR3 length: 16
CDR3 protein: CASSSPPRGGGYGYTF
CDR3 DNA: TGTGCCAGCAGTTCCCCCCCGCGAGGAGGGGGCTATGGCTACACCTTC

D gene: TRBD2
J gene: TRBJ2-5
clone size: -
V gene: TRBV10-1
CDR3 length: 15
CDR3 protein: CASSGYRGGQETQYF
CDR3 DNA: TGCGCCAGCAGCGGCTATCGGGGGGGCCAAGAGACCCAGTACTTC

D gene: -
J gene: TRBJ2-1
clone size: -
V gene: TRBV28
CDR3 length: 11
CDR3 protein: CASSLRVEQFF
CDR3 DNA: TGTGCCAGCAGCCTCAGGGTCGAGCAGTTCTTC

D gene: TRBD1
J gene: TRBJ1-6
clone size: -
V gene: TRBV30
CDR3 length: 13
CDR3 protein: CAWVRDSNSPLHF
CDR3 DNA: TGTGCCTGGGTCCGGGACAGTAATTCACCCCTCCACTTT

D gene: -
J gene: TRBJ1-6
clone size: -
V gene: TRBV6-5
CDR3 length: 15
CDR3 protein: CASRPAGTSNSPLHF
CDR3 DNA: TGTGCCAGCAGACCAGCCGGGACTTCGAATTCACCCCTCCACTTT

D gene: TRBD1
J gene: TRBJ1-5
clone size: -
V gene: TRBV7-6
CDR3 length: 17
CDR3 protein: CASSLGQGVISNQPQHF
CDR3 DNA: TGTGCCAGCAGCTTAGGACAGGGGGTAATTAGCAATCAGCCCCAGCATTTT

D gene: -
J gene: TRBJ1-1
clone size: -
V gene: TRBV7-9
CDR3 length: 13
CDR3 protein: CASSSDTNTEAFF
CDR3 DNA: TGTGCCAGCAGCTCTGACACGAACACTGAAGCTTTCTTT

D gene: TRBD2
J gene: TRBJ2-2
clone size: -
V gene: TRBV4-1
CDR3 length: 16
CDR3 protein: CASSQPQRGYTGELFF
CDR3 DNA: TGCGCCAGCAGCCAACCCCAGCGGGGGTACACCGGGGAGCTGTTTTTT

D gene: -
J gene: TRBJ2-1
clone size: -
V gene: TRBV7-3
CDR3 length: 13
CDR3 protein: CASSLQSGQHQFF
CDR3 DNA: TGTGCCAGCAGCTTACAGTCCGGGCAGCATCAGTTCTTC

D gene: -
J gene: TRBJ1-2
clone size: -
V gene: TRBV7-9
CDR3 length: 13
CDR3 protein: CASSFGEFGGYTF
CDR3 DNA: TGTGCCAGCAGCTTTGGGGAGTTCGGTGGCTACACCTTC

D gene: -
J gene: TRBJ2-5
clone size: -
V gene: TRBV20-1
CDR3 length: 10
CDR3 protein: CSGAQETQYF
CDR3 DNA: TGCAGTGGGGCTCAAGAGACCCAGTACTTC

D gene: -
J gene: TRBJ2-3
clone size: -
V gene: TRBV20-1
CDR3 length: 11
CDR3 protein: CSARYGDTQYF
CDR3 DNA: TGCAGTGCTAGATATGGAGATACGCAGTATTTT

D gene: TRBD1
J gene: TRBJ1-1
clone size: -
V gene: TRBV6-6
CDR3 length: 14
CDR3 protein: CASSTTGFSTEAFF
CDR3 DNA: TGTGCCAGCAGTACGACAGGGTTTAGCACTGAAGCTTTCTTT

D gene: -
J gene: TRBJ2-7
clone size: -
V gene: TRBV7-2
CDR3 length: 14
CDR3 protein: CASSFVQFGYEQYF
CDR3 DNA: TGTGCCAGCAGCTTTGTCCAGTTTGGCTACGAGCAGTACTTC

D gene: -
J gene: TRBJ2-3
clone size: -
V gene: TRBV7-8
CDR3 length: 17
CDR3 protein: CASSLWGGTTLTDTQYF
CDR3 DNA: TGTGCCAGCAGCTTATGGGGGGGCACCACCCTAACAGATACGCAGTATTTT

D gene: -
J gene: TRBJ2-1
clone size: -
V gene: TRBV5-1
CDR3 length: 13
CDR3 protein: CASRSYTVDEQFF
CDR3 DNA: TGCGCCAGCAGATCTTACACGGTCGATGAGCAGTTCTTC

D gene: TRBD1
J gene: TRBJ2-1
clone size: -
V gene: TRBV19
CDR3 length: 15
CDR3 protein: CASSLRTGGIDEQFF
CDR3 DNA: TGTGCCAGTAGTCTGCGGACAGGGGGCATCGATGAGCAGTTCTTC

D gene: TRBD1
J gene: TRBJ2-7
clone size: -
V gene: TRBV7-2
CDR3 length: 17
CDR3 protein: CASSFSAGTGGLYEQYF
CDR3 DNA: TGTGCCAGCAGCTTTTCGGCCGGGACAGGGGGCTTATACGAGCAGTACTTC

D gene: -
J gene: TRBJ1-1
clone size: -
V gene: TRBV6-5
CDR3 length: 13
CDR3 protein: CASGQEQGTEAFF
CDR3 DNA: TGTGCCAGCGGCCAAGAACAGGGAACTGAAGCTTTCTTT

D gene: -
J gene: TRBJ1-1
clone size: -
V gene: TRBV9
CDR3 length: 14
CDR3 protein: CASSVVAGGTEAFF
CDR3 DNA: TGTGCCAGCAGCGTAGTGGCTGGGGGCACTGAAGCTTTCTTT

D gene: -
J gene: TRBJ1-2
clone size: few
V gene: TRBV7-8
CDR3 length: 13
CDR3 protein: CASSLRRNYGYTF
CDR3 DNA: TGTGCCAGCAGCTTGAGACGGAACTATGGCTACACCTTC

D gene: -
J gene: TRBJ1-3
clone size: -
V gene: TRBV28
CDR3 length: 17
CDR3 protein: CASSSAGLYYSGNTIYF
CDR3 DNA: TGTGCCAGCAGTTCGGCAGGCCTCTACTACTCTGGAAACACCATATATTTT